The next 15 T cell receptor beta chains were all read from a single sample in a study of cytomegalovirus exposure and HLA in healthy donors. Use of 60 Vbeta and 13 Jbeta primers characterized the PCR. The table came from immunoSEQ multiplex PCR; TCRdb's copy has only in-frame clones and leaves some out. The sample shows around 200,000 clones, around four fifths of them seen only once. Sequencing was done on a sample of PBMCs. The receptor source for this set is a woman aged 35 to 49 in good health and CMV-seronegative.

The CDR3 DNA is TGTGCCAGCAGCTCTCCAGACACAGGGCGACCCCAAGAGACCCAGTACTTC. Translating gives CASSSPDTGRPQETQYF. V gene TRBV5-4 combines with J gene TRBJ2-5; TRBD1 is a possible D gene (6 bases). The CDR3 runs 17 residues. The V gene lost 3 bases and the J gene lost 1 base, with 19 bases spanning the gap. Germline CDR1 SGHNT, CDR2 YYREEE (reference sequence).

The CDR3 region has the DNA TGTGCCAGCAGCTTACAAGCGGGAGGGCCGAACACCGGGGAGCTGTTTTTT. Translating it yields CASSLQAGGPNTGELFF. The chain carries TRBV7-3 and TRBJ2-2; 10 bases are a match to TRBD2. CDR3 length equals 17 residues. Trimming removed 2 bases from V and 0 bases from J; junction bases left unmatched: 3. From germline, CDR1 is SGHTA and CDR2 FQGTGA.

The chain combines TRBV7-9 with TRBJ1-4, with 8 bases that match TRBD1. Germline V gives CDR1 SEHNR, CDR2 FQNEAQ (reference sequence). This CDR3 contains 13 residues. J was trimmed by 10 bases and V by 6 bases; bases with no gene match: 7. The CDR3 here is CASRSGGAGKLFF. CDR3 DNA: TGTGCCAGCAGGTCAGGGGGCGCGGGAAAACTGTTTTTT.

This clone appeared once. The chain uses TRBV4-1 and TRBJ1-4; D might be TRBD1 (5 bases). V lost 1 base and J 0 bases, leaving 12 bases between the germline ends. From germline, CDR1 is MGHRA and CDR2 YSYEKL. The CDR3 has 17 amino acids. The CDR3 sequence: CASSQVGLEATNEKLFF. CDR3 DNA sequence: TGCGCCAGCAGCCAAGTGGGGCTTGAGGCAACTAATGAAAAACTGTTTTTT.

The rearrangement links TRBV30 to TRBJ2-7; TRBD2 might be the D (6 bases). Germline V gives CDR1 GTSNPN, CDR2 SVGIG (reference sequence). The V gene lost 5 bases and the J gene lost 0 bases, with 8 bases spanning the gap. The CDR3 runs 12 residues. The DNA for the CDR3 is TGTGCCTGGGGGAGGAGCTCCTACGAGCAGTACTTC. It codes for CAWGRSSYEQYF.

The chain joins TRBV4-1 to TRBJ2-5, with 8 bases aligning to TRBD2. The J call may be in error: the DNA end matches TRBJ2-7 better. Germline assignment: CDR1 MGHRA and CDR2 YSYEKL. CDR3 length equals 14 residues. The CDR3 spells CASSWASGYNEQYF. CDR3 nucleotides: TGCGCCAGCAGCTGGGCTAGCGGGTATAACGAGCAGTACTTC.

This chain joins TRBV5-1 and TRBJ2-2; D remains ambiguous. The CDR3 totals 14 residues. CDR1 is SGHRS, CDR2 YFSETQ, per germline. The V gene lost 5 bases and the J gene lost 1 base, with 9 bases spanning the gap. Here the CDR3 reads CASSFDKNTGELFF. Written as DNA, the CDR3 is TGCGCCAGCAGTTTTGACAAGAACACCGGGGAGCTGTTTTTT. Full variable domain (rest looked up from reference TRBV5-1 and TRBJ2-2): KAGVTQTPRYLIKTRGQQVTLSCSPISGHRSVSWYQQTPGQGLQFLFEYFSETQRNKGNFPGRFSGRQFSNSRSEMNVSTLELGDSALYLCASSFDKNTGELFFGEGSRLTVL.

V and J are TRBV11-2 and TRBJ2-1; D is perhaps TRBD2 (6 bases). The germline CDR1 and CDR2 sequences are SGHAT and FQNNGV. CDR3 size: 13 residues. Here the CDR3 DNA reads TGTGCGACAAGGGGCGGGAAAGGTAATGAGCAGTTCTTC. Its translation: CATRGGKGNEQFF.

The chain joins TRBV19 to TRBJ1-2; 9 bases are a match to TRBD1. Losses at the gene ends were 8 bases for V and 6 bases for J; bases not matched to a gene: 10. Germline CDR1 and CDR2: LNHDA and SQIVND (reference sequence). The CDR3 is made up of 14 amino acids. The chain's CDR3 is CASSRDRVRDGYTF. The CDR3 DNA reads as TGTGCCAGTTCCCGGGACAGGGTACGGGATGGCTACACCTTC.

This chain uses TRBV5-5 with TRBJ2-7; 7 nucleotides agree with TRBD2. V was clipped by 0 bases and J by 1 base; unmatched bases: 7. The CDR3 consists of 16 residues. CDR1 and CDR2 (germline): SGHKS, YYEKEE (reference sequence). The CDR3 nucleotides are TGTGCCAGCAGCTTGGACTCCGGGAGGCTGTCCTACGAGCAGTACTTC. As protein: CASSLDSGRLSYEQYF.

The chain uses TRBV7-2 and TRBJ2-7; 7 bases line up with TRBD2. Germline trimming cut 2 bases from V and 2 bases from J; bases unmatched to any gene: 9. Looked up from germline, CDR1 is SGHTA and CDR2 is FQGNSA. The CDR3 runs 16 residues. Here the CDR3 reads CASSLYPAGTPYEQYF. The CDR3 DNA follows: TGTGCCAGCAGCTTATACCCAGCGGGAACCCCCTACGAGCAGTACTTC.

The CDR3 region is CASSFLAGVQETQYF. The CDR3 nucleotides read TGCGCCAGCAGCTTCCTAGCGGGAGTACAAGAGACCCAGTACTTC. The chain has TRBV5-1 and TRBJ2-5, with 10 bases identical to TRBD2. The germline CDR1 and CDR2 sequences are SGHRS and YFSETQ. Losses at the gene ends were 2 bases for V and 2 bases for J; bases not matched to a gene: 3. The CDR3 runs to 15 residues.

This clone has a single count. The J gene is TRBJ1-1, the V gene TRBV10-3; 8 nucleotides line up with TRBD1. V shed 5 bases, J shed 4 bases, and the junction held 9 bases outside the gene matches. From germline, CDR1 is ENHRY and CDR2 SYGVKD. CDR3 length: 15 residues. In nucleotides, the CDR3 is TGTGCCATCAGTTCAAACGGACAGGGAGGCACTGAAGCTTTCTTT. It specifies CAISSNGQGGTEAFF.

The sample holds a few counts of this clone. The J gene is TRBJ1-1, the V gene TRBV6-5; 7 positions match TRBD1. The CDR3 is made up of 15 amino acids. Germline CDR1 is MNHEY and CDR2 is SVGAGI. V was pared by 3 bases and J by 3 bases, with 7 bases of the junction left unmatched. The CDR3 coding sequence is TGTGCCAGCAGTTATGGTAGGGGGCTGTACACTGAAGCTTTCTTT. It is translated as CASSYGRGLYTEAFF.

The chain employs TRBV27 and TRBJ2-1; TRBD1 is a possible D gene (5 bases). Per the germline V gene, CDR1 is MNHEY and CDR2 is SMNVEV (reference sequence). Trimming took off 4 bases at V and 7 bases at J, with 17 bases between the two ends. CDR3 size: 15 residues. In DNA, the CDR3 is TGTGCCAGCAGTTACAGCACTCCTAGGGGAAATGAGCAGTTCTTC. Amino acid sequence: CASSYSTPRGNEQFF.